This TCR beta chain comes out of a study of cytomegalovirus exposure and HLA in healthy donors. Nominally healthy donors were sampled, though unrecorded immune exposures were likely. The PCR ran on 60 Vbeta and 13 Jbeta primers. This table comes from immunoSEQ multiplex PCR, and its TCRdb copy is limited to in-frame clones, with some not included. The sample has 150,000 to 200,000 clones; over 70% are singletons. CDR1 GTSNPN and CDR2 SVGIG come from the germline V gene (reference sequence). The V end lost 4 bases, the J end lost 0 bases, and 10 bases lay between the germline ends. This CDR3 is built from 13 residues.

Sequences were obtained from PBMCs. The sequence derives from a woman aged 40 to 50 in good health and CMV-seropositive. V usage is TRBV30 and J usage is TRBJ2-7; D ambiguous. In DNA, the CDR3 is TGTGCCTGGAATTTGGGCACCTCCTACGAGCAGTACTTC. Translation gives CAWNLGTSYEQYF.